Below are 2 T cell receptor beta chains sequenced from a single sample in a study of blood T cell repertoires in COVID-19. Profiled with immunoSEQ multiplex PCR; TCRdb holds only in-frame clones, not every one. This sample has some 200,000 clones, with 75% to 85% found just once. The sequenced sample was peripheral blood. The receptors here all came from a human donor in a cohort sampled during active COVID-19.

The gene calls are TRBV28 and TRBJ2-7, with D possibly being TRBD1 (6 bases). CDR1 and CDR2 from the germline V gene are MDHEN and SYDVKM. This CDR3 spans 13 amino acids. V lost 3 bases, J lost 5 bases, and 11 bases lay in between. CDR3 sequence reads: CASSFWGLHEQYF. CDR3 coding DNA: TGTGCCAGCAGTTTCTGGGGGCTCCACGAGCAGTACTTC.

The chain uses TRBV10-3 and TRBJ2-1; 8 bases are a match to TRBD1. The CDR3 has 15 amino acids. The V gene's germline CDR1 is ENHRY and CDR2 SYGVKD. J was trimmed by 0 bases and V by 10 bases; bases with no gene match: 8. The CDR3 DNA follows: TGTGCCACCCTACAGGGGGACAGCTCCTACAATGAGCAGTTCTTC. The encoded protein is CATLQGDSSYNEQFF.